This entry concerns a single T cell receptor beta chain. This entry comes from a study of blood T cell repertoires in COVID-19. The CDR3 sequence is 17 residues long. In germline, CDR1 is SGHRS, CDR2 YFSETQ. The V segment lost 0 bases and the J segment 7 bases; nucleotides outside the gene matches: 10. Assay used: immunoSEQ multiplex PCR; TCRdb lists only in-frame clones, some missing. Counted here are 100,000 to 120,000 clones, 88% occurring once; the ten biggest clones make up about 3.5%. The sample consisted of peripheral blood. This TCR was sampled from a woman aged 50 to 65 with acute or convalescent COVID-19. The chain carries TRBV5-1 and TRBJ2-7; TRBD2 matches at 13 bases. CDR3 amino acids: CASSLGGGLAGSTEQYF. DNA for the CDR3: TGCGCCAGCAGCTTGGGTGGGGGACTAGCGGGATCAACTGAGCAGTACTTC. The full variable domain, completed using reference TRBV5-1 and TRBJ2-7, is KAGVTQTPRYLIKTRGQQVTLSCSPISGHRSVSWYQQTPGQGLQFLFEYFSETQRNKGNFPGRFSGRQFSNSRSEMNVSTLELGDSALYLCASSLGGGLAGSTEQYFGPGTRLTVT.